Sequencing of this T cell receptor beta chain was carried out in a study of OX40 agonist ivuxolimab in advanced cancers. The CDR3 loop spans 12 amino acids. The germline gives CDR1 SQVTM, CDR2 ANQGSEA. Trimming cost V 1 base and J 9 bases, with 12 bases left between them. TCRdb's copy holds only in-frame clones and misses some; the assay was immunoSEQ multiplex PCR. The sample has fewer than 100,000 clones; just over 85% are singletons. The clonotype was recovered from an adult with an advanced solid tumor such as melanoma, head and neck, liver or kidney cancer. The sample was CD4+ or CD8+ T cells sorted from blood, taken in a trial of the OX40 agonist ivuxolimab. This chain links TRBV29-1 with TRBJ1-1; D unresolved. The CDR3 nucleotides read TGCAGCGTTGAAGGGAGTAGTTGGAAAGCTTTCTTT. Translated: CSVEGSSWKAFF.